The 5 T cell receptor beta chains reported below all come from one sample, sequenced in a study of cytomegalovirus exposure and HLA in healthy donors. Both 60 Vbeta primers and 13 Jbeta primers went into the PCR. Clones were sequenced by immunoSEQ multiplex PCR, and TCRdb holds only the in-frame ones, with some missing. Of about 210,000 clones listed, roughly 80% were seen once; the top ten hold 2.5% to 3.5%. The specimen was PBMCs. The source of these receptors is a man aged 25 to 40 in good health and CMV-seronegative.

In DNA form, the CDR3 reads TGTGCCAGCAGCGTAGCCCACAGGGGAACTTCGGGAAACACCATATATTTT. It codes for CASSVAHRGTSGNTIYF. The chain links TRBV9 to TRBJ1-3; 7 nucleotides match TRBD1. Germline CDR1 and CDR2: SGDLS and YYNGEE. The CDR3 is 17 residues long. Germline trimming cut 0 bases from V and 4 bases from J; bases unmatched to any gene: 10.

This clone has a handful of counts. V usage is TRBV2 and J usage is TRBJ1-1; the D gene is possibly TRBD1 (6 bases). CDR1 and CDR2 from the germline V gene are SNHLY and FYNNEI. The ends were cut back, 6 bases at V and 6 bases at J, with 17 bases in the middle. The CDR3 consists of 14 residues. The CDR3 DNA follows: TGTGCCAGCAGGGAGTACAGGGCAGGGGCTGAAGCTTTCTTT. Its protein product is CASREYRAGAEAFF.

The chain links TRBV6-6 to TRBJ2-3, with D perhaps TRBD2 (5 bases). V was shortened by 8 bases and J by 1 base, with 13 bases between the two germline ends. CDR3 length equals 14 residues. Looked up from germline, CDR1 is MNHNY and CDR2 is SVGAGI (reference sequence). The CDR3 sequence: CASASPPGTDTQYF. In DNA, the CDR3 is TGTGCCAGCGCTAGCCCCCCTGGCACAGATACGCAGTATTTT.

The V gene is TRBV5-1, the J gene TRBJ2-3; D not certain. The CDR3 contains 13 residues. Germline assignment: CDR1 SGHRS and CDR2 YFSETQ. V was clipped by 6 bases and J by 1 base, with 9 bases between them. CDR3 in DNA: TGCGCCAGCACTTCCCTTCGCACAGATACGCAGTATTTT. As protein: CASTSLRTDTQYF.

Here the CDR3 DNA reads TGTGCCAGCAGCGCCGGAGGGCCAGGGGGCTCCTACAATGAGCAGTTCTTC. Amino acids: CASSAGGPGGSYNEQFF. The chain has TRBV9 and TRBJ2-1; perhaps TRBD1 as D (7 bases). The CDR3 loop spans 17 amino acids. CDR1 and CDR2 (germline): SGDLS, YYNGEE. Trimming removed 3 bases from V and 0 bases from J, with 16 bases in between.